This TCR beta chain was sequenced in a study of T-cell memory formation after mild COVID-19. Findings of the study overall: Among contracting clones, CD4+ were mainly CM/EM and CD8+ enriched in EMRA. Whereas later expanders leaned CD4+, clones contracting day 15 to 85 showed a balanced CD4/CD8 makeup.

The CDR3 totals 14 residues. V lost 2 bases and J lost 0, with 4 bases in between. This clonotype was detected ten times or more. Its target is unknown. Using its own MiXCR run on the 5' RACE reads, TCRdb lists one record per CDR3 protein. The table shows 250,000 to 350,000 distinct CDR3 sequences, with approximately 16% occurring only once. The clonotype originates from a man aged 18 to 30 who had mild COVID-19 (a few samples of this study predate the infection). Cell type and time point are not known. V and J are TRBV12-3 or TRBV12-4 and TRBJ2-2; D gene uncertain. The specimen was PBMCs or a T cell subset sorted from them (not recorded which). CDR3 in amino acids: CASSLLANTGELFF. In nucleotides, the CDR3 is TGTGCCAGCAGTTTACTAGCGAACACCGGGGAGCTGTTTTTT.